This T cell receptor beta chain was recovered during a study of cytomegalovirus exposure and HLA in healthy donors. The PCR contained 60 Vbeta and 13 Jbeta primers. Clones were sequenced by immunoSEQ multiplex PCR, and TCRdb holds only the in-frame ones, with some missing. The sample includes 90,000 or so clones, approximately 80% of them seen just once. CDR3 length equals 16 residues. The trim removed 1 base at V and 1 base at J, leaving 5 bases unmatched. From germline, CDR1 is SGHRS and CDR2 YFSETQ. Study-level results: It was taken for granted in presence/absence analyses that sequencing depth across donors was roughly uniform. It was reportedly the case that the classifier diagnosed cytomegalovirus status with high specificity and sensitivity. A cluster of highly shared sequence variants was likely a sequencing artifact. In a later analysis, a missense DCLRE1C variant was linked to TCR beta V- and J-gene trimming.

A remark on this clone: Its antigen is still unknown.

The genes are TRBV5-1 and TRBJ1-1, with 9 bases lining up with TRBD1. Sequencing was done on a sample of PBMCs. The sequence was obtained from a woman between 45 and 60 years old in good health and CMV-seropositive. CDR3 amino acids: CASSLNTGGSNTEAFF. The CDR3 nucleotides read TGCGCCAGCAGCTTGAACACAGGGGGCTCGAACACTGAAGCTTTCTTT. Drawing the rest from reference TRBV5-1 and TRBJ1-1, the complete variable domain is KAGVTQTPRYLIKTRGQQVTLSCSPISGHRSVSWYQQTPGQGLQFLFEYFSETQRNKGNFPGRFSGRQFSNSRSEMNVSTLELGDSALYLCASSLNTGGSNTEAFFGQGTRLTVV.